The present T cell receptor beta chain was sequenced within a study of T cell responses to AZD1222 COVID-19 vaccine. To note about this clone: The antigen is not known.

There are 15 residues in the CDR3. V shed 1 base and J shed 1 base, with 10 bases lying between them. Germline V lookup: CDR1 MDHEN, CDR2 SYDVKM. The study's findings and limits: Clonal diversity may have been underestimated, and the donors were mostly white British, with more females than males. Targets within unmutated variant regions were reportedly found for nearly half of spike-specific TCRs. Only six or seven AZD1222 recipients were seropositive at baseline.

Measured with immunoSEQ multiplex PCR; TCRdb has only the in-frame clones, and not every one. The sample records approximately 150,000 clones, around 90% being singletons. The V call is TRBV28, the J call TRBJ1-1; D possibly corresponds to TRBD1 (5 bases). The sample in question was peripheral blood, obtained 28 days after the second dose of the MenACWY control vaccine. The sequence came from an adult who received the MenACWY meningococcal vaccine as a control. The CDR3 DNA follows: TGTGCCAGCAGTTTATCAAGGGGTGGGAACACTGAAGCTTTCTTT. This codes for CASSLSRGGNTEAFF.